The T cell receptor (beta chain) described here comes from a study of cytomegalovirus exposure and HLA in healthy donors. Study observations and caveats: According to the study, roughly 160 TCR beta chains were cytomegalovirus-associated.

The table came from immunoSEQ multiplex PCR; TCRdb's copy has only in-frame clones and leaves some out. The sample has over 150,000 clones, 95% to 96% seen once. The germline CDR1 and CDR2 sequences are SGHVS and FQNEAQ. This CDR3 is 14 amino acids long. With 5 bases clipped from V and 8 bases from J, the junction kept 7 bases outside the gene matches. Concerning this clone: The antigen is unknown.

The sample comprised PBMCs. J is TRBJ1-4 and V is TRBV7-8; 8 nucleotides agree with TRBD1. This receptor was identified in a woman between 18 and 29 years old in good health and CMV-seronegative. CDR3 DNA sequence: TGTGCCAGCAGCCCCAGGGGGCGTGGAGAAAAACTGTTTTTT. It yields the protein CASSPRGRGEKLFF.